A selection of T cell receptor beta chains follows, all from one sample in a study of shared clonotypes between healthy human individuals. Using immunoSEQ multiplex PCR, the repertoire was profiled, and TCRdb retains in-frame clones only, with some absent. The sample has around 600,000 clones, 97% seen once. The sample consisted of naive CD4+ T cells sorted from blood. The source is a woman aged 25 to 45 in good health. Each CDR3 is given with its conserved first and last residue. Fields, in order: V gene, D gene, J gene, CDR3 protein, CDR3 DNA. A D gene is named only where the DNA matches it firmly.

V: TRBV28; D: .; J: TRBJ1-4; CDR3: CASSLIRGAKKLFF; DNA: TGTGCCAGCAGTCTTATTCGGGGAGCTAAAAAACTGTTTTTT
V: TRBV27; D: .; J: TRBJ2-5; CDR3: CASSLAGSETQYF; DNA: TGTGCCAGCAGTTTAGCAGGGAGCGAGACCCAGTACTTC
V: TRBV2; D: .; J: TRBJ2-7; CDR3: CASSEVLEQYF; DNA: TGTGCCAGCAGTGAAGTCCTCGAGCAGTACTTC
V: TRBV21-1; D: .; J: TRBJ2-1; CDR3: CASVVLETYNEQFF; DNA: TGTGCCAGCGTAGTCCTAGAGACCTACAATGAGCAGTTCTTC
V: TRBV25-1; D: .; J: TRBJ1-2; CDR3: CASSGAGGPTGYTF; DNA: TGTGCCAGCAGTGGCGCCGGGGGGCCGACGGGCTACACCTTC
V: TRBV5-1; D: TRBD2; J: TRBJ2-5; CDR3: CASSFGWPSGSSPETQYF; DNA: TGCGCCAGCAGCTTCGGGTGGCCTAGCGGGAGTTCCCCCGAGACCCAGTACTTC
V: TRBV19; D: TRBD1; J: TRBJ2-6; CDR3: CASSVDRGIVLTF; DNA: TGTGCCAGTAGTGTGGACAGGGGGATCGTCCTGACTTTC
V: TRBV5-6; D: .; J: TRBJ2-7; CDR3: CASSFRGTTYVRWQYF; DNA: TGTGCCAGCAGCTTCCGAGGGACAACTTACGTACGATGGCAGTACTTC
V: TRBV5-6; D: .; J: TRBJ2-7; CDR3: CASSHQGTYEQYF; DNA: TGTGCCAGCAGCCATCAGGGGACCTACGAGCAGTACTTC
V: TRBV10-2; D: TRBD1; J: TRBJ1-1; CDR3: CASSDLRTGGDTEAFF; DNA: TGCGCCAGCAGTGATTTGAGGACAGGGGGGGACACTGAAGCTTTCTTT